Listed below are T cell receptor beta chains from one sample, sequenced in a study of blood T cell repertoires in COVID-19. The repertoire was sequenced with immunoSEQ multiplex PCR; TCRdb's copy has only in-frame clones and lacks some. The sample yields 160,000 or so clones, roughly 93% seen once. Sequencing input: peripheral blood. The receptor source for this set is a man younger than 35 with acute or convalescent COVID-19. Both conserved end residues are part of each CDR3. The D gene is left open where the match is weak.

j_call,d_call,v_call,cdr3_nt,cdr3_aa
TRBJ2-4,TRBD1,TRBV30,TGTGCCTGGAGTCCGGGGCAGGGGGCGAACATTCAGTACTTC,CAWSPGQGANIQYF
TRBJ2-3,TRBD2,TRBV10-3,TGTGCCATCAGTGAGTCGGGTCGGCTAGCGGCCACAGATACGCAGTATTTT,CAISESGRLAATDTQYF
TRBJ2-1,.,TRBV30,TGTGCCTGGAGTGTACTAGGGTTCGGCCAGCCGGAGCAGTTCTTC,CAWSVLGFGQPEQFF
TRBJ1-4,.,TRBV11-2,TGTGCCAGCAGCTTAGATCAAAGGGGACACTCTCGAATTAATGAAAAACTGTTTTTT,CASSLDQRGHSRINEKLFF
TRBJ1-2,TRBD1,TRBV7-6,TGTGCCAGCAGCTCCGGTCCCGGGACAGGAAGCTATGGCTACACCTTC,CASSSGPGTGSYGYTF
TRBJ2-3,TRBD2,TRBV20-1,TGCAGTGCTAGTGAGGCGGGGGGCGCAGATACGCAGTATTTT,CSASEAGGADTQYF
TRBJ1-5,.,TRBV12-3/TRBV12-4,TGTGCCAGCAGCCTCTCCGGCAATCAGCCCCAGCATTTT,CASSLSGNQPQHF
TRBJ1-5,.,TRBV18,TGTGCCAGCTCACCACGTAGAGTTGCAACCCAACTCCAGCATTTT,CASSPRRVATQLQHF
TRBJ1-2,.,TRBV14,TGTGCCAGCAGCCGAAAAGGAGCCGAAGGTTGGGGCTACACCTTC,CASSRKGAEGWGYTF
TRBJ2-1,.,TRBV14,TGTGCCAGCAGCCGGGAGAAGGGCCCTCTTTTTGAGCAGTTCTTC,CASSREKGPLFEQFF
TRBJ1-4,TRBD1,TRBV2,TGTGCCAGCAGCGGGACAGGGGGCAAAGAAAAACTGTTTTTT,CASSGTGGKEKLFF
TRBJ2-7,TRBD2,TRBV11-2,TGTGCCAGCAGCTCCCCCCTGGGGGGGTCGGTCTACGAGCAGTACTTC,CASSSPLGGSVYEQYF
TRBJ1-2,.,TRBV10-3,TGTGCCATCAGGGCCAAAGACACCAACTATGGCTACACCTTC,CAIRAKDTNYGYTF
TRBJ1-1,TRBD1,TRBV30,TGTGCCTGGAGTTCTCGTGCCGGGACAGGGTTCACTGAAGCTTTCTTT,CAWSSRAGTGFTEAFF
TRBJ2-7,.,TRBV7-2,TGTGCCAGCAGCTTAGTTGCAGGGGCCTACGAGCAGTACTTC,CASSLVAGAYEQYF
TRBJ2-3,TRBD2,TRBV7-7,TGTGCCAGCAGCTTTAGCGGGGCGGGCACAGATACGCAGTATTTT,CASSFSGAGTDTQYF
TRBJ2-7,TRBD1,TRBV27,TGTGCCACACAACAGGGGGCCGAGCAGTACTTC,CATQQGAEQYF
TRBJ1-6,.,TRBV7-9,TGTGCCAGCAGCTCGGCCAGGGGTTACAATTCACCCCTCCACTTT,CASSSARGYNSPLHF
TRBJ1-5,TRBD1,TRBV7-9,TGTGCCAGCGGGTTGACAGGGAGCAATCAGCCCCAGCATTTT,CASGLTGSNQPQHF
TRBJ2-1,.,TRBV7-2,TGTGCCAGCAGCCAACGGGACTTCCGCCCCTCTAATGAGCAGTTCTTC,CASSQRDFRPSNEQFF